The TCR beta chain under discussion was sequenced for a study of radiotherapy plus CTLA-4 blockade in lung cancer. For the study at large: Objective responses were recorded in less than 20% of patients, with disease control recorded in 25% to 40%. Study-wide results and caveats: Reports identified early blood T cell clone dynamics, with interferon-beta, as the best response predictor. TCR clones originating in tumors grew in number in blood after radiotherapy plus ipilimumab.

Details on this clone: Its target is not known.

Patients with chemo-refractory metastatic non-small-cell lung cancer received focal radiation plus CTLA-4 blockade with ipilimumab. Trimming took 6 bases from V and 1 from J, leaving 10 bases between them. The CDR3 spans 13 residues. Germline assignment: CDR1 PRHDT and CDR2 FYEKMQ (reference sequence). TCRdb's copy holds only in-frame clones and misses some; the assay was immunoSEQ multiplex PCR. The table includes about 110,000 clones, under 90% detected once. The material sequenced was peripheral blood, taken from a patient treated with radiotherapy plus ipilimumab. This receptor was taken from a human donor with non-small cell lung cancer that progressed on radiotherapy plus ipilimumab. Some clones in this sample may be carry-over from other donors' samples. This rearrangement joins TRBV13 to TRBJ2-7; a weak D match, TRBD2 (6 bases). The CDR3 spells CASRAGRSYEQYF. CDR3 nucleotides: TGTGCCAGCAGGGCCGGGAGATCCTACGAGCAGTACTTC.